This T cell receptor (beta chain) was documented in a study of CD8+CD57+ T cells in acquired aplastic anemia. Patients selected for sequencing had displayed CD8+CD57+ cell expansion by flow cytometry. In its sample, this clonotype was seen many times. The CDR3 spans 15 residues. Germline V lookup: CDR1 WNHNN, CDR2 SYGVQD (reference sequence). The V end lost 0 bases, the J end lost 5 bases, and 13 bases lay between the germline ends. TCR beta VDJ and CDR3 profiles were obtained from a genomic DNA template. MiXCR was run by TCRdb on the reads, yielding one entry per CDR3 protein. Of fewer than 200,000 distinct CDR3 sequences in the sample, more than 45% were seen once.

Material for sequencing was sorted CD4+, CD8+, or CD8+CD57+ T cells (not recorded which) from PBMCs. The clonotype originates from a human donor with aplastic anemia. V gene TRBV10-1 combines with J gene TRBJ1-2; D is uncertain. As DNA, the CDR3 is TGCGCCAGCAGTGAGTCTTCCAGTTTGGGGTATGGCTACACCTTC. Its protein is CASSESSSLGYGYTF.